This TCR beta chain was recovered during a study of memory CD8 T cells in hepatitis C reinfection. Overall study: Late/post reinfection sampling occurred 12 to 24 weeks after detected reinfection.

Clones were read by immunoSEQ multiplex PCR, and TCRdb kept only the in-frame ones, dropping some. The repertoire holds 45,000 to 50,000 clones, with roughly 87% as singletons. Deletions cut 0 bases from V and 6 bases from J, with 6 bases between. The germline V gene has CDR1 SGHNT and CDR2 YYREEE (reference sequence). There are 13 residues in the CDR3. The time point is: late/post reinfection, 12 to 24 weeks after detection. TCR sequencing was done directly ex vivo on sorted cells, without expansion in vitro. People who inject drugs from Montreal's HEPCO study were the donors. Total naive CD8 T cells were sorted as viable CD3+ CD8+ CD45RO- cells from two donors. This clone was seen a handful of times.

Sequencing input: naive CD8+ T cells sorted from blood. The receptor comes from a young man with hepatitis C virus infection. The J gene is TRBJ1-4, the V gene TRBV5-4; D ambiguous. This CDR3 is CASSLDSYEKLFF. The CDR3 bases are TGTGCCAGCAGCTTGGACAGTTATGAAAAACTGTTTTTT.